This T cell receptor beta chain was captured in a study of cytomegalovirus exposure and HLA in healthy donors. Study findings and constraints: A classifier reportedly called cytomegalovirus status with high sensitivity and specificity. Available immune exposure information was restricted to CMV serostatus only. The authors reported that TCR beta sequences could predict HLA-A and HLA-B alleles. These predictions were accurate for most subjects in the first cohort.

Note on this clone: What it binds is not known.

With 60 Vbeta and 13 Jbeta primers, the PCR was carried out. The assay was immunoSEQ multiplex PCR, and TCRdb's table has in-frame clones only and misses some. Seen here are more than 150,000 clones, 75% to 90% observed once, and the top ten hold 1.3% to 1.5%. Trimming removed 2 bases at V and 4 bases at J, with 11 bases between. This CDR3 comprises 14 residues. In germline, CDR1 is SGHTA, CDR2 FQGTGA. This receptor was taken from a girl aged 10 to 17 in good health and CMV-seropositive. Input material: PBMCs. The V and J genes are TRBV7-3 and TRBJ1-1; D is possibly TRBD1 (6 bases). Here the CDR3 DNA reads TGTGCCAGCAGCTTAGGGGGGGCGAGCACTGAAGCTTTCTTT. Its translation: CASSLGGASTEAFF.